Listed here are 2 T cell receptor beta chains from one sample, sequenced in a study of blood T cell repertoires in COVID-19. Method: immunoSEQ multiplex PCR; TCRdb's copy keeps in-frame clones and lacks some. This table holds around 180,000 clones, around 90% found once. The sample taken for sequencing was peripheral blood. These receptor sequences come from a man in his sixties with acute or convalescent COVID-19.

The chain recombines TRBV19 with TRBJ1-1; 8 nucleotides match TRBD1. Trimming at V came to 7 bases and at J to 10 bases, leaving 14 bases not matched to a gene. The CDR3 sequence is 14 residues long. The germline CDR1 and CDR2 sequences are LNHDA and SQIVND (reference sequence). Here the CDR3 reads CASNTDRGQRGAFF. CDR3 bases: TGTGCCAGTAACACCGACAGGGGACAACGAGGAGCTTTCTTT.

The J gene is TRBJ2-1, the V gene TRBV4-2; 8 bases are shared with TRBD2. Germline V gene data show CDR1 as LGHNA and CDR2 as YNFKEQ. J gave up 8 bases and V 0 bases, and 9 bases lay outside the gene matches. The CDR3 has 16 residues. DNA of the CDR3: TGTGCCAGCAGCCAAGAAGGCGGGGGGCTACAATATGAGCAGTTCTTC. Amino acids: CASSQEGGGLQYEQFF.